The source of this T cell receptor (beta chain) is a study of blood T cell repertoires in COVID-19. Study-level information: The study drew acute and convalescent COVID-19 samples from the United States, Italy and Spain.

The repertoire was sequenced with immunoSEQ multiplex PCR; TCRdb's copy has only in-frame clones and lacks some. The data hold roughly 500,000 clones, with roughly 87% observed a single time. CDR3 length: 15 amino acids. V lost 1 base and J lost 2; bases outside the gene matches: 5. Germline V CDR1 and CDR2: PRHDT, FYEKMQ (reference sequence). Material for sequencing was peripheral blood. The chain has TRBV13 and TRBJ2-7; TRBD2 aligns across 7 bases. This TCR was recovered from a man aged 18 to 30 with COVID-19, enrolled during active disease. The CDR3 DNA sequence: TGTGCCAGCAGCTTAGATCACGGGGGGACCTACGAGCAGTACTTC. Its protein product is CASSLDHGGTYEQYF.